The sequence of this T cell receptor (beta chain) was determined in a study of T cells in Graves' hyperthyroidism and ophthalmopathy. Amplified regions were TCR beta CDR3 sequences from RNA transcripts. The HTBI primer set was used in a first-round RT-PCR of the TCR CDR3. TCRdb reprocessed the multiplex PCR reads with MiXCR, giving one entry per CDR3 protein. The sample yields 130,000 or so distinct CDR3 sequences, approximately 20% seen once. There are many counts of this clonotype. The sequencing input was blood. The TCR sequence derives from a woman in her forties or fifties with Graves' hyperthyroidism that later progressed to Graves' ophthalmopathy.

The CDR3 here is CASSESGDTQYF. The CDR3 nucleotides are TGTGCCAGCAGTGAATCAGGAGATACGCAGTATTTT. The rearrangement links TRBV2 to TRBJ2-3, with no clear D. Germline values: CDR1 SNHLY, CDR2 FYNNEI. The V end lost 2 bases, the J end lost 5 bases, and 5 bases lay between the germline ends. This CDR3 is 12 amino acids long.